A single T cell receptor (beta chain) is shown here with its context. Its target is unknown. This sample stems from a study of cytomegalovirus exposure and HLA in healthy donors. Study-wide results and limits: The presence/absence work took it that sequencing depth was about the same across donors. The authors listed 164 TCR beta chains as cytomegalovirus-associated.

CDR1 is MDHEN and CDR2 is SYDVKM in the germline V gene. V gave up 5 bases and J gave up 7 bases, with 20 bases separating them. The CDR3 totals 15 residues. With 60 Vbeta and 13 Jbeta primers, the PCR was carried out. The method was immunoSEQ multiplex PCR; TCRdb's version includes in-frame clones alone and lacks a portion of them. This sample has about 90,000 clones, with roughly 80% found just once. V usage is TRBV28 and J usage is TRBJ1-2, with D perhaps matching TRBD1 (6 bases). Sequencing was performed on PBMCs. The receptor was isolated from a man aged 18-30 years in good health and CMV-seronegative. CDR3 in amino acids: CASSPITSGASGYTF. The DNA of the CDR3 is TGTGCCAGCAGTCCGATTACCTCAGGGGCGAGTGGCTACACCTTC.